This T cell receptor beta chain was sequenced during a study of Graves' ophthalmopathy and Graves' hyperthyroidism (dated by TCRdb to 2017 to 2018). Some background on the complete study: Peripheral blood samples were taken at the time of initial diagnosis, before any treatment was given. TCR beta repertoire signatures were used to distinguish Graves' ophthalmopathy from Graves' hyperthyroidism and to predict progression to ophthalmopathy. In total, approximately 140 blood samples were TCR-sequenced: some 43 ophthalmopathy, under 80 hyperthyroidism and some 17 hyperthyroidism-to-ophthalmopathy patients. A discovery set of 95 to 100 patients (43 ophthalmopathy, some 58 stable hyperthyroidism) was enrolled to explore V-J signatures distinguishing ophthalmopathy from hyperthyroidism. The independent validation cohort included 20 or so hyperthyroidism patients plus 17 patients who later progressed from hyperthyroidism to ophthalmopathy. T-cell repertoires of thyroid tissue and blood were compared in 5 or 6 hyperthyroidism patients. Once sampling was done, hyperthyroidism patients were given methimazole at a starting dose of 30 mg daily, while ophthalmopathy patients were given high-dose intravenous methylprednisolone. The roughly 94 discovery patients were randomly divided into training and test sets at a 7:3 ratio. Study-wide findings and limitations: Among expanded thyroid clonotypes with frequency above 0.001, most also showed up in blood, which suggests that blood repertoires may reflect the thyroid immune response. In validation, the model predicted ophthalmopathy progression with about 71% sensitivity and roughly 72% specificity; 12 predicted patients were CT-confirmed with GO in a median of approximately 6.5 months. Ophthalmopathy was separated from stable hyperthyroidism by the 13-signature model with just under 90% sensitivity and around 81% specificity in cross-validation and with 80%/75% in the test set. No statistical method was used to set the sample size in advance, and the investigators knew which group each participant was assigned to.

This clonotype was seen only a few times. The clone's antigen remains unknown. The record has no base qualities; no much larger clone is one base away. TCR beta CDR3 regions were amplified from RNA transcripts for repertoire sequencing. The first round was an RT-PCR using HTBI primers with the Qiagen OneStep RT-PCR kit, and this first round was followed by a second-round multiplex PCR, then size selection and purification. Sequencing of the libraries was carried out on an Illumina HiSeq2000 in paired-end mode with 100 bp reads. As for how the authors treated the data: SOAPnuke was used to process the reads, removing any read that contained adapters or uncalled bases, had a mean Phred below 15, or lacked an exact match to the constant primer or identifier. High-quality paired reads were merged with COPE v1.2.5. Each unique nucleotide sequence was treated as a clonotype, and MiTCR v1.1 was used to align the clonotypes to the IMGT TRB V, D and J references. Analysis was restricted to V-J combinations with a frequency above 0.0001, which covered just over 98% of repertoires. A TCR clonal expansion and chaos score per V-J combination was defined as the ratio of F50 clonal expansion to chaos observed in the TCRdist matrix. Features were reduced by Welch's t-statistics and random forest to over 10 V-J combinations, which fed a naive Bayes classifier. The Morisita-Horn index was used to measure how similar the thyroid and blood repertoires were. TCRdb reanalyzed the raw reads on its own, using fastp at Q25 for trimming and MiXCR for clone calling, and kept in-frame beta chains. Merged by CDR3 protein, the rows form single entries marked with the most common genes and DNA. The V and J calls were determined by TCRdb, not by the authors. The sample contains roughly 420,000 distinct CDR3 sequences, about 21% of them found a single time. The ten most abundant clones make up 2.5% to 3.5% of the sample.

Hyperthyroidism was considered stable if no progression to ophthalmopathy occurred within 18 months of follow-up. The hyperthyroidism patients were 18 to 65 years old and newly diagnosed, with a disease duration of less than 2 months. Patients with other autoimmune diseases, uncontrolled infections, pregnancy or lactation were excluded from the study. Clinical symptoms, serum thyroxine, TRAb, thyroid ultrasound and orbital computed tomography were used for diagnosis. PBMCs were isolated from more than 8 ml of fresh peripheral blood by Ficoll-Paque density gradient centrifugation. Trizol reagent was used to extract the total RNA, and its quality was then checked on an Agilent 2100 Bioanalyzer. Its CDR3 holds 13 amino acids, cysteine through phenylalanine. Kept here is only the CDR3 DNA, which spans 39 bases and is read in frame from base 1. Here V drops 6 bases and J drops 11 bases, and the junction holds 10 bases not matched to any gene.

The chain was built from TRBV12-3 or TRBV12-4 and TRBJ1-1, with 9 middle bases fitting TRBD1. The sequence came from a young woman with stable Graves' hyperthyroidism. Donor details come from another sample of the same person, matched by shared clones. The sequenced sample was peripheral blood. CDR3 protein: CASSSTGDRVAFF. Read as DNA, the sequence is TGTGCCAGCAGCTCAACCGGGGACAGGGTGGCTTTCTTT.